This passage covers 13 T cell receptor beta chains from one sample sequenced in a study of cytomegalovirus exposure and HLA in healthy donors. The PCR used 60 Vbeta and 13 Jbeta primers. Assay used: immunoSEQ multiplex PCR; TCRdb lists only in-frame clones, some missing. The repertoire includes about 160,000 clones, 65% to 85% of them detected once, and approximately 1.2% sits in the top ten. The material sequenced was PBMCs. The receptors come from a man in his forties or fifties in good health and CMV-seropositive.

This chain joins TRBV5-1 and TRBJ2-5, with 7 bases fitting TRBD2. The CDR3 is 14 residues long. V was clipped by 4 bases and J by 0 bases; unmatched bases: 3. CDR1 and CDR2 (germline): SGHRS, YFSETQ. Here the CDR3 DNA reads TGCGCCAGCAGCCCGGGGGGAAACCAAGAGACCCAGTACTTC. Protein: CASSPGGNQETQYF. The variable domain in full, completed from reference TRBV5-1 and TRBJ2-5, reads KAGVTQTPRYLIKTRGQQVTLSCSPISGHRSVSWYQQTPGQGLQFLFEYFSETQRNKGNFPGRFSGRQFSNSRSEMNVSTLELGDSALYLCASSPGGNQETQYFGPGTRLLVL.

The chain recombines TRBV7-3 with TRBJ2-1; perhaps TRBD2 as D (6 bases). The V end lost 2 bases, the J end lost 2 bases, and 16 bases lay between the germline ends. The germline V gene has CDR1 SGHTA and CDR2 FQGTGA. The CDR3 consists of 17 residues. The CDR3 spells CASSLLAQKTTYNEQFF. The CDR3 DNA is TGTGCCAGCAGCTTACTAGCGCAGAAGACAACCTACAATGAGCAGTTCTTC.

The CDR3 reads CASRYGGISYEQYF. CDR3 DNA: TGTGCCAGCAGGTATGGAGGGATCTCCTACGAGCAGTACTTC. This chain links TRBV27 with TRBJ2-7; D is perhaps TRBD2 (6 bases). The CDR3 spans 14 residues. The V end lost 6 bases, the J end lost 0 bases, and 12 bases lay between the germline ends. The germline V gene encodes CDR1 MNHEY and CDR2 SMNVEV (reference sequence).

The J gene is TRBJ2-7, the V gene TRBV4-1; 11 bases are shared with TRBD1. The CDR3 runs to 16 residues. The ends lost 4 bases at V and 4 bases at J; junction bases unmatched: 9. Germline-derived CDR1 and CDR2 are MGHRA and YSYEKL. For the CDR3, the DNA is TGCGCCAGCAGCCTTCAGTTGGGACAGGGGGGGTACGAGCAGTACTTC. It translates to CASSLQLGQGGYEQYF.

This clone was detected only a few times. The CDR3 sequence: CASSLGPIESSYEQYF. The CDR3 DNA reads TGTGCCAGCAGCTTAGGTCCGATTGAGAGCTCCTACGAGCAGTACTTC. This chain links TRBV7-8 with TRBJ2-7, with D unclear. Trimming left V 1 base short and J 0 bases short, with 13 bases between. The CDR3 runs to 16 residues. Germline values: CDR1 SGHVS, CDR2 FQNEAQ.

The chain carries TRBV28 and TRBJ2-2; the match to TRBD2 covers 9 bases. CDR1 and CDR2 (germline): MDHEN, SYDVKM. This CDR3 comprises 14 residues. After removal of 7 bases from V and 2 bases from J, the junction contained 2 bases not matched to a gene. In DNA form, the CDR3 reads TGTGCCAGCAAGCGGGGGGCTAACACCGGGGAGCTGTTTTTT. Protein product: CASKRGANTGELFF.

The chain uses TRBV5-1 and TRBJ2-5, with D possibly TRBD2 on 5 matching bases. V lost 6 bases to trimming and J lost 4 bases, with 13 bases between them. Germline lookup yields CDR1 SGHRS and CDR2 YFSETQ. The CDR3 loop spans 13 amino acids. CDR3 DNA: TGCGCCAGCAACCAAAACCGGGGAGAGACCCAGTACTTC. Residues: CASNQNRGETQYF.

The CDR3, as DNA: TGTGCCAGCAGCCTCGGGACAGGGGAAGAGCTGTTTTTT. It translates to CASSLGTGEELFF. This chain links TRBV5-5 with TRBJ2-2, with 10 bases lining up with TRBD1. CDR3 size: 13 residues. The germline CDR1 and CDR2 sequences are SGHKS and YYEKEE (reference sequence). Germline trimming cut 4 bases from V and 11 bases from J; bases unmatched to any gene: 5.

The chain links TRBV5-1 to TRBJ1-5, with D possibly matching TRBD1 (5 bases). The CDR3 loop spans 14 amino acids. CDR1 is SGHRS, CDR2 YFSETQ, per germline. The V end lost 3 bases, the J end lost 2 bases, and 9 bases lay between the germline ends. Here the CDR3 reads CASSWGDGNQPQHF. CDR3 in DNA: TGCGCCAGCAGCTGGGGGGACGGCAATCAGCCCCAGCATTTT.

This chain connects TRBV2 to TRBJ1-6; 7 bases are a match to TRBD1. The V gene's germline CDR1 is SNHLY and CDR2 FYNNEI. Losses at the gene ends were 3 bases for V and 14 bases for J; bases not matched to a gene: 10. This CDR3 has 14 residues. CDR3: CASSDQGDLSALHF. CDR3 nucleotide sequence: TGTGCCAGCAGTGATCAGGGGGACCTTTCGGCCCTCCACTTT.

The chain's CDR3 is CASARLAGVGTDTQYF. The CDR3 bases are TGTGCCAGCGCCCGACTAGCGGGAGTTGGCACAGATACGCAGTATTTT. The chain recombines TRBV25-1 with TRBJ2-3; 12 bases match TRBD2. The J segment lost 1 base and the V segment lost 8 bases, leaving 7 bases of the junction unmatched. The CDR3 has 16 residues. CDR1 is MGHDK and CDR2 is SYGVNS in the germline V gene.

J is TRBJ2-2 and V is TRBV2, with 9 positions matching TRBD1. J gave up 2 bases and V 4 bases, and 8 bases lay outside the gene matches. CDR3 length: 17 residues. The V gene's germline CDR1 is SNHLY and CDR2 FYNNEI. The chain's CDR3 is CASSVLTGGGNTGELFF. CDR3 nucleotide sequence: TGTGCCAGCAGTGTTCTGACAGGGGGGGGAAACACCGGGGAGCTGTTTTTT.

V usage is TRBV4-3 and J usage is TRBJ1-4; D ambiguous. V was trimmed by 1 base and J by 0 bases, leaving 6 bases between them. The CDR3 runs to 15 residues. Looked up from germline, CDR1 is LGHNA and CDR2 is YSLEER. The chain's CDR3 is CASSQGATTNEKLFF. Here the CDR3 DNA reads TGCGCCAGCAGCCAAGGGGCAACAACTAATGAAAAACTGTTTTTT.